These 14 T cell receptor beta chains share one sample of origin, sequenced in a study of cytomegalovirus exposure and HLA in healthy donors. The PCR had 60 Vbeta and 13 Jbeta primers. The repertoire was sequenced with immunoSEQ multiplex PCR; TCRdb's copy has only in-frame clones and lacks some. The repertoire consists of tens of thousands of clones, with around 75% occurring once and the leading ten covering around 2%. Sequencing was done on a sample of PBMCs. Receptor source: a man aged 40-50 years in good health and CMV-seronegative.

The J gene is TRBJ1-2, the V gene TRBV7-3; 9 bases line up with TRBD1. V dropped 5 bases and J dropped 8; count of bases not matched to a gene: 6. There are 13 residues in the CDR3. CDR1 is SGHTA and CDR2 is FQGTGA in the germline V gene. The CDR3, as DNA: TGTGCCAGCAGCACCGGGACAGGGAGAGGCTACACCTTC. It yields the protein CASSTGTGRGYTF.

The chain links TRBV14 to TRBJ2-1; 7 bases fit TRBD1. CDR1 SGHDN and CDR2 FVKESK come from the germline V gene. The CDR3 is made up of 16 amino acids. After removal of 2 bases from V and 1 base from J, the junction contained 5 bases not matched to a gene. This CDR3 is CASSQTGVKSYNEQFF. CDR3 DNA sequence: TGTGCCAGCAGCCAAACAGGGGTAAAATCCTACAATGAGCAGTTCTTC.

The rearrangement uses TRBV5-1 and TRBJ2-2, with TRBD2 as a possible D gene (6 bases). The ends were cut back, 0 bases at V and 4 bases at J, with 7 bases in the middle. The CDR3 loop spans 14 amino acids. The germline gives CDR1 SGHRS, CDR2 YFSETQ. CDR3 residues: CASSLGLVTGELFF. CDR3 DNA sequence: TGCGCCAGCAGCTTGGGACTAGTCACCGGGGAGCTGTTTTTT.

V and J are TRBV30 and TRBJ2-7; TRBD2 aligns across 10 bases. Germline V gene lookup returns CDR1 GTSNPN and CDR2 SVGIG (reference sequence). This CDR3 has 14 residues. With V trimmed by 3 bases and J by 2 bases, 4 bases remained unmatched. For the CDR3, the DNA is TGTGCCTGGAGAGCGGGAGGGGCTACCTACGAGCAGTACTTC. Protein: CAWRAGGATYEQYF.

The rearrangement joins TRBV30 to TRBJ2-3; D is undetermined. The germline CDR1 and CDR2 sequences are GTSNPN and SVGIG (reference sequence). This CDR3 has 12 amino acids. V dropped 3 bases and J dropped 0 bases, with 4 bases sitting between them. The CDR3 bases are TGTGCCTGGAGCCCTAGCACAGATACGCAGTATTTT. This gives the protein CAWSPSTDTQYF.

The chain uses TRBV7-9 and TRBJ1-2; 9 bases map to TRBD1. Germline trimming cut 5 bases from V and 4 bases from J; bases unmatched to any gene: 5. Germline CDR1 reads SEHNR; CDR2 reads FQNEAQ (reference sequence). The CDR3 runs to 14 residues. Written as DNA, the CDR3 is TGTGCCAGCAGCCTCGGACAGGGGCTCTATGGCTACACCTTC. Translation: CASSLGQGLYGYTF.

The chain joins TRBV6-4 to TRBJ1-1, with D unclear. The germline CDR1 and CDR2 sequences are MRHNA and SNTAGT. CDR3 size: 14 residues. The germline V and J ends were trimmed by 3 bases and 0 bases, with 8 bases remaining between them. The CDR3 is CASSEGGMNTEAFF. CDR3 DNA: TGTGCCAGCAGTGAAGGCGGGATGAACACTGAAGCTTTCTTT.

This clone has just a few counts. V is TRBV28 and J is TRBJ1-1; D may be TRBD1 (6 bases). The V and J ends lost 7 bases and 12 bases respectively, with 15 bases between them. Per the germline V gene, CDR1 is MDHEN and CDR2 is SYDVKM. The CDR3 sequence is 11 residues long. The CDR3 nucleotides read TGTGCCAGCATAAGCCAGGGGAACCCTTTCTTT. It encodes CASISQGNPFF. Full variable domain (remainder filled in from reference TRBV28 and TRBJ1-1): DVKVTQSSRYLVKRTGEKVFLECVQDMDHENMFWYRQDPGLGLRLIYFSYDVKMKEKGDIPEGYSVSREKKERFSLILESASTNQTSMYLCASISQGNPFFGQGTRLTVV.

This clone was counted a few times. The chain combines TRBV6-1 with TRBJ2-3; 8 bases match TRBD2. This CDR3 spans 17 amino acids. CDR1 is MNHNS and CDR2 is SASEGT in the germline V gene. The V segment lost 2 bases and the J segment 1 base; nucleotides outside the gene matches: 8. This CDR3 is CASSEWVDSGGTDTQYF. In DNA form, the CDR3 reads TGTGCCAGCAGTGAATGGGTTGATAGCGGGGGCACAGATACGCAGTATTTT.

For this clone: Sequence at one end of the junction differs from germline and may be a read error. The chain is built from TRBV7-9 and TRBJ1-1; no clear D gene. Germline V gives CDR1 SEHNR, CDR2 FQNEAQ (reference sequence). This CDR3 is built from 12 residues. CDR3 nucleotides: TGTTCCAGCAGCTTAGCCAGAACTGAAGCTTTCTTT. The encoded protein is CSSSLARTEAFF.

This chain connects TRBV6-5 to TRBJ1-1; the match to TRBD1 covers 7 bases. Per the germline V gene, CDR1 is MNHEY and CDR2 is SVGAGI. V trimming: 2 bases; J trimming: 7 bases; junction bases outside the gene matches: 1. This CDR3 region has 12 residues. This CDR3 is CASSYRDSEAFF. For the CDR3, the DNA is TGTGCCAGCAGTTACCGGGACAGTGAAGCTTTCTTT.

The chain carries TRBV11-2 and TRBJ2-3; a weak D match, TRBD2 (5 bases). This CDR3 contains 14 residues. Germline V gene data show CDR1 as SGHAT and CDR2 as FQNNGV. Trimming shortened V by 5 bases and J by 2 bases, and 11 bases separated the two germline ends. CDR3 protein: CASSQHSATDTQYF. CDR3 DNA: TGTGCCAGCAGCCAGCATAGCGCCACAGATACGCAGTATTTT.

J is TRBJ1-1 and V is TRBV6-5; D remains ambiguous. V shed 0 bases and J shed 1 base, with 12 bases lying between them. This CDR3 region has 16 residues. In germline, CDR1 is MNHEY, CDR2 SVGAGI. DNA for the CDR3: TGTGCCAGCAGTTACTCGCCCATGGGCACGAACACTGAAGCTTTCTTT. Amino acid sequence: CASSYSPMGTNTEAFF.

The chain carries TRBV21-1 and TRBJ1-2. TRBV21-1 is shown as a pseudogene. The CDR3 has 17 amino acids. CDR3 residues: CASSTKGRVPPNYGYTF. The CDR3 DNA reads as TGTGCCAGCAGCACCAAAGGTCGGGTTCCCCCTAACTATGGCTACACCTTC.